This T cell receptor (beta chain) emerged from a study of Graves' ophthalmopathy and Graves' hyperthyroidism. Study-wide context: Ophthalmopathy not arising within 18 months of follow-up defined hyperthyroidism as stable.

Aged 18 to 65, the patients with hyperthyroidism had under 2 months' duration and were newly diagnosed. Clinical symptoms and serum thyroxine were used for diagnosis; TRAb, thyroid ultrasound and orbital computed tomography were also relied on. Study conclusions and caveats: At 60% to 71% sensitivity and 72.22% specificity, the model predicted progression of the ophthalmopathy.

For repertoire sequencing, the TCR beta CDR3 regions were amplified from RNA transcripts. HTBI primers were employed in first-round RT-PCR, then a second-round multiplex PCR followed. TCRdb re-called the multiplex PCR reads through MiXCR, storing one row per CDR3 protein. The repertoire holds about 500,000 distinct CDR3 sequences, with about 35% as singletons. This clonotype was counted at least ten times. What it recognizes is unknown. The CDR3 covers 15 residues. Germline V CDR1 and CDR2: SEHNR, FQNEAQ (reference sequence). V lost 1 base and J 0 bases, leaving 7 bases between the germline ends. The chain carries TRBV7-9 and TRBJ1-5, with D possibly TRBD1 on 6 matching bases. The receptor comes from an adult man with Graves' hyperthyroidism. Sequencing used peripheral blood or thyroid tissue (not recorded which). For the CDR3, the DNA is TGTGCCAGCAGCTTAGGGGACAATAGCAATCAGCCCCAGCATTTT. Translating gives CASSLGDNSNQPQHF.